A selection of T cell receptor beta chains follows, all from one sample in a study of TIL therapy for anti-PD-1-resistant metastatic lung cancer. Produced via immunoSEQ multiplex PCR; TCRdb's table is partial and in-frame only. The table has tens of thousands of clones, less than 85% seen once; the top ten hold 5.5% to 6.5%. The material was blood, obtained at baseline. The receptors were gathered from a person aged 25 to 85 with non-small cell lung cancer. Each CDR3 is given with its conserved first and last residue.

TRBJ2-1	TRBV14	CASSQDWWSSGNNEQFF
TRBJ2-1	TRBV11-3	CASSRSGDVHEQFF
TRBJ1-6	TRBV10-2	CASRGGEGSPLHF
TRBJ2-2	TRBV15	CATSRRQATGELFF
TRBJ2-3	TRBV7-3	CASSLTGGARDTQYF
TRBJ2-1	TRBV4-3	CASGSGNEQFF
TRBJ2-3	TRBV6-5	CASKGVVGGTDTQYF
TRBJ2-1	TRBV10-3	CATLLVGGNEQFF
TRBJ2-7	TRBV9	CASSVGQGAYEQYF
TRBJ2-7	TRBV7-3	CASSLNPSSYEQYF
TRBJ1-5	TRBV7-2	CASSPGTGGNQPQHF
TRBJ1-2	TRBV18	CASSPPPQEDYTF
TRBJ2-1	TRBV9	CASSVGTIQYNEQFF
TRBJ2-4	TRBV5-8	CASQGVTKNIQYF
TRBJ1-1	TRBV4-3	CASSPRQIRQGALNTEAFF
TRBJ2-7	TRBV9	CASSVGDTYEQYF
TRBJ2-3	TRBV5-1	CASSTSGGTDTQYF
TRBJ2-5	TRBV7-9	CASSLVTGAETQYF
TRBJ2-7	TRBV6-5	CASSRQRGPGEQYF
TRBJ2-7	TRBV5-1	CASSFTGDSYEQYF
TRBJ2-5	TRBV7-9	CASSRDSWETQYF
TRBJ1-2	TRBV14	CASSQEEGANYGYTF
TRBJ2-6	TRBV4-3	CASSQDGGAGANVLTF
TRBJ1-1	TRBV6-5	CASRFRQGLNTEAFF
TRBJ2-2	TRBV5-6	CASSLMQRGGPGELFF
TRBJ2-1	TRBV5-8	CASSVAGRVHYNEQFF
TRBJ1-2	TRBV2	CASSESTSGGGYTF
TRBJ2-1	TRBV7-2	CASSWWTSSLNEQFF
TRBJ1-2	TRBV5-6	CASSTTGEDGYGYTF
TRBJ1-1	TRBV27	CASSLPGSEAFF
TRBJ2-2	TRBV9	CASSVVEGGGGELFF
TRBJ1-5	TRBV19	CASSIVPGGNQPQHF
TRBJ2-3	TRBV2	CASSGGSGGKDTQYF
TRBJ2-7	TRBV5-1	CASTPGTVSYEQYF
TRBJ2-7	TRBV29-1	CSVVGTGPYEQYF
TRBJ1-5	TRBV18	CASSPLGGSNQPQHF
TRBJ1-5	TRBV15	CATDEMWGKVEPYQPQHF
TRBJ2-1	TRBV9	CASSVARYNEQFF
TRBJ2-4	TRBV29-1	CSAPIRAPLSKNIQYF
TRBJ1-2	TRBV19	CASSIQGSSYGYTF